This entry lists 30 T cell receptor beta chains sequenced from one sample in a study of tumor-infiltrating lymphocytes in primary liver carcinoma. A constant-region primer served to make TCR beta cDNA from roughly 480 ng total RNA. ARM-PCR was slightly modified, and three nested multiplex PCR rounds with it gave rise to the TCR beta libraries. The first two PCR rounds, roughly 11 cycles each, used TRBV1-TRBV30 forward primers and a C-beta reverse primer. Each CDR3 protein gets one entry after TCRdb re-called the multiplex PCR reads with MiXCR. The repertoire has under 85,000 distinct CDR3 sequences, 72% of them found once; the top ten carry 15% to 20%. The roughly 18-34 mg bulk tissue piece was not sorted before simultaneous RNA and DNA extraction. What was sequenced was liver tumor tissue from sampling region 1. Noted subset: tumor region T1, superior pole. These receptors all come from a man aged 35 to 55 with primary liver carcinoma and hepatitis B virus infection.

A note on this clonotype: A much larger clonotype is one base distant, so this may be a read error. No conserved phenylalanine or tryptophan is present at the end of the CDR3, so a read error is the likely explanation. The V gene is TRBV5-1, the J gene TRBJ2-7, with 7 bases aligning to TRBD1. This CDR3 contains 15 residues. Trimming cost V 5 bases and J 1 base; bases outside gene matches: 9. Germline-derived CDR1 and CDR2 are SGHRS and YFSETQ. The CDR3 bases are TGCGCCAGCAGAGGGGCGACAGGGAATTCCTACGAGCAGTACCTC. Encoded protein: CASRGATGNSYEQYL.

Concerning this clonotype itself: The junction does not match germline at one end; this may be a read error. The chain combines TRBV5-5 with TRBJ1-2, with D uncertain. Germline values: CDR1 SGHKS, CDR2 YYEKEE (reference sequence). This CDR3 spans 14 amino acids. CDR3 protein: CASSFSQREGGYTF. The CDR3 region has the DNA TGTGCTAGCAGCTTTTCACAGAGAGAAGGAGGCTACACCTTC.

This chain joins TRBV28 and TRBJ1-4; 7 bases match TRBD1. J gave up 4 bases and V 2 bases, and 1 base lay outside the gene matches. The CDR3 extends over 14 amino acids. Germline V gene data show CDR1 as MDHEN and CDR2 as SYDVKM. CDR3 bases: TGTGCCAGCAGTTTACAGGGGGTTAATGAAAAACTGTTTTTT. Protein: CASSLQGVNEKLFF.

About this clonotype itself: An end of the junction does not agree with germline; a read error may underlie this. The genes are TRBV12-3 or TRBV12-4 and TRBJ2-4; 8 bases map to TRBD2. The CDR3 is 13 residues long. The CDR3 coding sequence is TGTGCCAGCAGTTTAAACGGGGGGGACAATCAGTATTTC. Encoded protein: CASSLNGGDNQYF.

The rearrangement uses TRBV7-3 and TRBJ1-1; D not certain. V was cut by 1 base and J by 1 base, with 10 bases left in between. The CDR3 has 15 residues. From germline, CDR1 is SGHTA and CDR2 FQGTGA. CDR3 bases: TGTGCCAGCAGCTTAATGGAGTTGCCGAACACTGAAGCTTTCTTT. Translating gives CASSLMELPNTEAFF.

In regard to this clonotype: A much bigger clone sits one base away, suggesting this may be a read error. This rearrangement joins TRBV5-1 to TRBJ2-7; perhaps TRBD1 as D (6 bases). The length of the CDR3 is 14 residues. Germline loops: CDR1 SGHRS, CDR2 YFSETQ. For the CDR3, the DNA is TGCGCCAGCAGCTTGCAGGGGAGCTCCTGCGAGCAGTACTTC. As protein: CASSLQGSSCEQYF.

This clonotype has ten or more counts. The CDR3 spells CAWSEQINQPQHF. CDR3 coding DNA: TGTGCCTGGAGTGAACAAATTAATCAGCCCCAGCATTTT. The chain uses TRBV30 and TRBJ1-5; D ambiguous. Trimming removed 1 base from V and 4 bases from J, with 8 bases in between. This CDR3 is 13 amino acids long. CDR1 is GTSNPN and CDR2 is SVGIG in the germline V gene (reference sequence).

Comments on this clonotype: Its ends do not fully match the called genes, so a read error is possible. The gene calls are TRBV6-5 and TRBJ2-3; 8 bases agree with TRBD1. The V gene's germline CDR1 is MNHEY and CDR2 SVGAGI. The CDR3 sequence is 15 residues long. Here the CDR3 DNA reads TGTGCCAGCAGACCCGGGACAGGCAATTACGATGCGAAGTTTTTT. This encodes CASRPGTGNYDAKFF.

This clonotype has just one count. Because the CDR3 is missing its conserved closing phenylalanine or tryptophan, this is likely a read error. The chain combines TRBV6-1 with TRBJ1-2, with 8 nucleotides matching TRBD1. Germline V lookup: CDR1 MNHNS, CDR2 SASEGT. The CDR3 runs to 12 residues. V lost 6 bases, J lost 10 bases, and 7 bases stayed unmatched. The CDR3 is CASSGQGGDYTI. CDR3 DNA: TGTGCCAGCAGCGGACAGGGTGGGGACTACACCATC.

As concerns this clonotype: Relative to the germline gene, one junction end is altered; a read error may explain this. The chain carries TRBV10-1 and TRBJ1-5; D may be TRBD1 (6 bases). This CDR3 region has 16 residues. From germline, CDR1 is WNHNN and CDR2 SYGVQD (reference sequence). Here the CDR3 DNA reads TGCGCCCCTACGGGAGAGGGGGTAAGAGGCAATCAGCCCCGGCATTTT. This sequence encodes CAPTGEGVRGNQPRHF.

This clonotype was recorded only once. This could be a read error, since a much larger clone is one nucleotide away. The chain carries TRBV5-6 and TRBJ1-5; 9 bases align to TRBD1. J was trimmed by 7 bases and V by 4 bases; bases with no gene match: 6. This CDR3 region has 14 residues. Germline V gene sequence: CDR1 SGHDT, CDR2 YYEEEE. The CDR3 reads CASSRRQGGQPQHF. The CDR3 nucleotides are TGTGCCAGCAGCCGGAGACAGGGGGGACAGCCCCAGCATTTT.

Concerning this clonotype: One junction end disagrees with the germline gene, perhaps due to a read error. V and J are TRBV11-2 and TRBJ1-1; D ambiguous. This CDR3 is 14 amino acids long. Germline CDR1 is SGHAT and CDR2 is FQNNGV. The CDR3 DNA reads TGTGCCAGCAGCTTAAATGAGGGTTGGACTGAGGCTTTCTTT. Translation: CASSLNEGWTEAFF.

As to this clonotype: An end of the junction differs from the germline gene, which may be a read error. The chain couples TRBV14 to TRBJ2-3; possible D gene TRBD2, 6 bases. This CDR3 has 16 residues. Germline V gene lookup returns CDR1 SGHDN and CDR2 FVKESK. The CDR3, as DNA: TGTGCCAGCATCCAAGATCTACCGGGAGACGGGGATACACAGTATTTT. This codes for CASIQDLPGDGDTQYF.

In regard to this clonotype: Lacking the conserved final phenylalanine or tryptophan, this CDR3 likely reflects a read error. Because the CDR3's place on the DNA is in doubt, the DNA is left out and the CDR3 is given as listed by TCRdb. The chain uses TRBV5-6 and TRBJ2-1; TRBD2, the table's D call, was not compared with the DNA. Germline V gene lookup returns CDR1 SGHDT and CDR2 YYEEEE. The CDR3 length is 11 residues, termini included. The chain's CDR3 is CASSFGTQAFV.

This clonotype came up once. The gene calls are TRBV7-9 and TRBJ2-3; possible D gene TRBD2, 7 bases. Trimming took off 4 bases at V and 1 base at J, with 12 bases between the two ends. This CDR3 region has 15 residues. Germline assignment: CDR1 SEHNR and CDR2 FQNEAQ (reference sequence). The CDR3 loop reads CASSWGGGCTDTQYF. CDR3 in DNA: TGTGCCAGCAGCTGGGGGGGCGGATGCACAGATACGCAGTATTTT.

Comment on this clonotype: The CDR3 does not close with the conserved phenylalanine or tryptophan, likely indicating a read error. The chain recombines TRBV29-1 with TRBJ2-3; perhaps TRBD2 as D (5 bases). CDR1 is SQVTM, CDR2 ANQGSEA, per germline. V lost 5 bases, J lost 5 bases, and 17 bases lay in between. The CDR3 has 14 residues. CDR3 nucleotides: TGCAGCGTTATGGCCGGGATAGGGCTAGATACGCAGTATTCT. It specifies CSVMAGIGLDTQYS.

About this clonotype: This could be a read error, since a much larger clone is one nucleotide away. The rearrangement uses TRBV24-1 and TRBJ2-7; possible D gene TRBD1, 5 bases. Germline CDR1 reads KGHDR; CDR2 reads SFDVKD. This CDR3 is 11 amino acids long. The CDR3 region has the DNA TGTGCCACCAGCACAGGATACGAGCACTACTTC. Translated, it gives CATSTGYEHYF.

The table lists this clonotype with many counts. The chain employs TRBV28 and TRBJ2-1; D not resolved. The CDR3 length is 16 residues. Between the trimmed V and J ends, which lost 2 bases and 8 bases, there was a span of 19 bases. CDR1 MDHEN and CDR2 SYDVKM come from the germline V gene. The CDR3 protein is CASSLLYGMNRDEQFF. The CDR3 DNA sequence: TGTGCCAGCAGTTTACTATACGGAATGAATCGGGATGAGCAGTTCTTC. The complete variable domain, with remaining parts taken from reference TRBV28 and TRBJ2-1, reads DVKVTQSSRYLVKRTGEKVFLECVQDMDHENMFWYRQDPGLGLRLIYFSYDVKMKEKGDIPEGYSVSREKKERFSLILESASTNQTSMYLCASSLLYGMNRDEQFFGPGTRLTVL.

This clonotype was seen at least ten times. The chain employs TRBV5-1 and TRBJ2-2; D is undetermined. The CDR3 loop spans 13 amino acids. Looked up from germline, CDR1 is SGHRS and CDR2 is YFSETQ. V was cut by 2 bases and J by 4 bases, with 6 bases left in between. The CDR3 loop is CASSFESTGELFF. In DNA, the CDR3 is TGCGCCAGCAGCTTCGAGAGCACCGGGGAGCTGTTTTTT.

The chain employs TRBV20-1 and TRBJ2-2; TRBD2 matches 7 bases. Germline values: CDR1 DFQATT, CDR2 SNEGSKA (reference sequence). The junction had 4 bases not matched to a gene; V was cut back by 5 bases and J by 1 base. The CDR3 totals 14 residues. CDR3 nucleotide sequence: TGCAGTGCTTCTAGCGGCCTGAACACCGGGGAGCTGTTTTTT. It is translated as CSASSGLNTGELFF.

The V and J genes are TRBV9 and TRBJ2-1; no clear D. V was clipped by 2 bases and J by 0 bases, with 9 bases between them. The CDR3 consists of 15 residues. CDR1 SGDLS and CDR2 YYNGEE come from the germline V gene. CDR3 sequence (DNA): TGTGCCAGCAGCGTTGGGGTGGGCTCCTACAATGAGCAGTTCTTC. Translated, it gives CASSVGVGSYNEQFF.

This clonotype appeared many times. CDR3 DNA: TGCGCCAGCAGCCAAGACGGGGACAGGGACGAGCAGTACTTC. This sequence encodes CASSQDGDRDEQYF. The chain has TRBV4-1 and TRBJ2-7, with 9 bases fitting TRBD1. The CDR3 sequence is 14 residues long. Germline V gives CDR1 MGHRA, CDR2 YSYEKL. The trim removed 0 bases at V and 5 bases at J, leaving 2 bases unmatched.

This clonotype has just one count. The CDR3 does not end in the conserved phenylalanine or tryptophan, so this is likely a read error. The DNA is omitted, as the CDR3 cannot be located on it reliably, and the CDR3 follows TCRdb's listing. The CDR3 sequence: CASNFDRDRVGTGELFL. The genes are TRBV11-2 and TRBJ2-2; the table's D gene call, TRBD1, was not cross checked with the DNA. Per germline, CDR1 SGHAT and CDR2 FQNNGV. The CDR3 numbers 17 amino acids, ends counted.

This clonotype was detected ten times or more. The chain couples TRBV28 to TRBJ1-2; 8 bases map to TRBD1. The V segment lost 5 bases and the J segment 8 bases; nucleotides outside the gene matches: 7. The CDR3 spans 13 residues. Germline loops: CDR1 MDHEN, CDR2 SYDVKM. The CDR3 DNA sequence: TGTGCCAGCAGTCGCGGACAGGGCGGAGGCTACACCTTC. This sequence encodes CASSRGQGGGYTF.

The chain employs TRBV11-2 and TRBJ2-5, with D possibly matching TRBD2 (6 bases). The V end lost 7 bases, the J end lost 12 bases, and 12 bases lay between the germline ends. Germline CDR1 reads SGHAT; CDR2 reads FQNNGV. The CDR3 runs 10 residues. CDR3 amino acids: CASNSTGEYF. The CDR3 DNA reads TGTGCCAGCAACTCGACGGGGGAGTACTTC.

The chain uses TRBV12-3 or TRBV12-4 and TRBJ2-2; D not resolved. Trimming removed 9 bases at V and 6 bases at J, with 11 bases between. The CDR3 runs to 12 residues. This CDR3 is CASSTEAGELFF. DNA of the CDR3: TGTGCCAGTAGCACAGAGGCCGGGGAGCTGTTTTTT.

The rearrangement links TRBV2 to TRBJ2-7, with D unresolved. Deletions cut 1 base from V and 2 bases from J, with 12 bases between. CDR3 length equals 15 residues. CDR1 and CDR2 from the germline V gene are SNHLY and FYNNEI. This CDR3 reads CASSEGTPNTYEQYF. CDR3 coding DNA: TGTGCCAGCAGTGAAGGGACCCCCAACACCTACGAGCAGTACTTC.

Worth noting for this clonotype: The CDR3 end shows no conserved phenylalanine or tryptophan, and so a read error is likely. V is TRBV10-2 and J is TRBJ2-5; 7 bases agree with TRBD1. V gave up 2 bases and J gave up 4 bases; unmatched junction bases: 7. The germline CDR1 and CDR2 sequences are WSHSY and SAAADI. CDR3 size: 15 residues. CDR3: CASSEPDREGETQYI. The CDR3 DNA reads TGCGCCAGCAGTGAGCCAGACAGGGAAGGAGAGACCCAGTACATC.

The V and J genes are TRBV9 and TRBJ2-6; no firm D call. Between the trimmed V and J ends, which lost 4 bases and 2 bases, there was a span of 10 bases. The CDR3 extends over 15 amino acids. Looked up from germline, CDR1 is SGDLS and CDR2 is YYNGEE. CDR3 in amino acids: CASSYTCAGANVLTF. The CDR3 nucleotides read TGTGCCAGCAGCTACACATGCGCTGGGGCCAACGTCCTGACTTTC.

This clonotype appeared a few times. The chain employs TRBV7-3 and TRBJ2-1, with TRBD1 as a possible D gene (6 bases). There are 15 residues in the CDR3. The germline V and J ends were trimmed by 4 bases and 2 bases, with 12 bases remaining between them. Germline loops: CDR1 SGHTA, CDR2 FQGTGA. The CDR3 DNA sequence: TGTGCCAGCAGCTCGGCCGGGACACCCTACAATGAGCAGTTCTTC. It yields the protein CASSSAGTPYNEQFF.